This TCR beta chain was sequenced for a study of T cell responses to AZD1222 COVID-19 vaccine. Study information: Second-dose intervals near 4 or 12 weeks were combined.

V trimming: 0 bases; J trimming: 2 bases; junction bases outside the gene matches: 11. The CDR3 has 18 residues. The germline CDR1 and CDR2 sequences are PRHDT and FYEKMQ (reference sequence). Measured with immunoSEQ multiplex PCR; TCRdb has only the in-frame clones, and not every one. The repertoire holds approximately 150,000 clones, about nine tenths seen once, with roughly 2% in the top ten. Regarding the study as a whole: Clonal diversity may have been underestimated in mostly white British donors. CD4 TCRs associated with vaccination spanned spike, dominating at 160-218 and 743-854.

Worth noting for this clone: Its antigen is still unknown.

The input for sequencing was peripheral blood, taken on day 0 of AZD1222 vaccination. The rearrangement links TRBV13 to TRBJ2-7; 9 bases agree with TRBD2. The origin of this receptor is an adult in good health. CDR3 bases: TGTGCCAGCAGCTTAGGGATCCTTAGCGGGAGCCCTACCTACGAGCAGTACTTC. It translates to CASSLGILSGSPTYEQYF.